The 3 T cell receptor beta chains presented below share a single source sample, sequenced in a study of OX40 agonist ivuxolimab in advanced cancers. Method: immunoSEQ multiplex PCR; TCRdb's copy keeps in-frame clones and lacks some. The repertoire includes fewer than 30,000 clones, 65% to 80% of them detected once, and around 13% sits in the top ten. The sample was CD4+ or CD8+ T cells sorted from blood, taken in a trial of the OX40 agonist ivuxolimab. The receptors were gathered from an adult with an advanced solid tumor such as melanoma, head and neck, liver or kidney cancer.

The V and J genes are TRBV6-5 and TRBJ1-1; maybe TRBD1 (5 bases). V was pared by 2 bases and J by 3 bases, with 10 bases between. The length of the CDR3 is 14 residues. Germline V gene lookup returns CDR1 MNHEY and CDR2 SVGAGI. The chain's CDR3 is CASSYGRADTEAFF. The CDR3 DNA follows: TGTGCCAGCAGTTACGGCAGGGCGGACACTGAAGCTTTCTTT.

The V call is TRBV19, the J call TRBJ2-7, with D possibly matching TRBD1 (5 bases). From germline, CDR1 is LNHDA and CDR2 SQIVND (reference sequence). This CDR3 comprises 13 residues. V lost 8 bases, J lost 3 bases, and 14 bases lay in between. This chain's CDR3 is CASAWGRDYEQYF. DNA for the CDR3: TGTGCCAGTGCTTGGGGCAGGGACTACGAGCAGTACTTC. Combining the CDR3 with reference TRBV19 and TRBJ2-7 gives the whole variable domain DGGITQSPKYLFRKEGQNVTLSCEQNLNHDAMYWYRQDPGQGLRLIYYSQIVNDFQKGDIAEGYSVSREKKESFPLTVTSAQKNPTAFYLCASAWGRDYEQYFGPGTRLTVT.

The chain carries TRBV30 and TRBJ1-1; D uncertain. This CDR3 spans 8 amino acids. Trimming stripped 7 bases from V and 12 bases from J, with 9 bases between. Per germline, CDR1 GTSNPN and CDR2 SVGIG (reference sequence). The CDR3 DNA is TGTGCCTTCAGCCGCCCTTTCTTT. Protein product: CAFSRPFF.